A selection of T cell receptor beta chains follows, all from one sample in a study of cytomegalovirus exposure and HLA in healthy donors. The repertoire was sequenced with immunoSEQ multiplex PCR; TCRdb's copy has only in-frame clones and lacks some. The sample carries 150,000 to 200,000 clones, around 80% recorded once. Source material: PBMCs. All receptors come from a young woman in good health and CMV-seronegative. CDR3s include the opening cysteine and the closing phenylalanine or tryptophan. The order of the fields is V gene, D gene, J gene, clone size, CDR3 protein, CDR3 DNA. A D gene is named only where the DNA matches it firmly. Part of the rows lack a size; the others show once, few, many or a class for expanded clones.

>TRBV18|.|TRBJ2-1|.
CASSPSTSPVRHEQFF
TGTGCCAGCTCACCGTCAACTAGCCCGGTTCGGCATGAGCAGTTCTTC
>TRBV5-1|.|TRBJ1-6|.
CASSLGRGLYNSPLHF
TGCGCCAGCAGCTTGGGCCGGGGTTTATATAATTCACCCCTCCACTTT
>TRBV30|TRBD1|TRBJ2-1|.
CAWNQGAAYNEQFF
TGTGCCTGGAACCAGGGGGCCGCCTACAATGAGCAGTTCTTC
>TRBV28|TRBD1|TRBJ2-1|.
CASSGTAYNEQFF
TGTGCCAGCTCCGGGACAGCGTACAATGAGCAGTTCTTC
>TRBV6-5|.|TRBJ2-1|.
CASSLQGFGYNEQFF
TGTGCCAGCAGCCTACAGGGATTCGGTTACAATGAGCAGTTCTTC
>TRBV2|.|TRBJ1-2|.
CASSDPPRAYGYTF
TGTGCCAGCAGTGACCCCCCCAGGGCCTATGGCTACACCTTC
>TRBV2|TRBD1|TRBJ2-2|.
CAKTADRGRTTGELFF
TGTGCCAAAACGGCCGACAGGGGCCGCACCACCGGGGAGCTGTTTTTT
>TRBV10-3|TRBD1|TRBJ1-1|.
CAIGRDRGYTEAFF
TGTGCCATCGGCCGGGACAGGGGTTACACTGAAGCTTTCTTT
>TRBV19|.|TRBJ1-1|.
CASSITGVATEAFF
TGTGCCAGTAGTATAACCGGGGTGGCCACTGAAGCTTTCTTT
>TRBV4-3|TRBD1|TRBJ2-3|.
CASSRGQGGTDTQYF
TGCGCCAGCAGCCGGGGACAGGGGGGCACAGATACGCAGTATTTT
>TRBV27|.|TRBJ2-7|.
CASSLSIGEKSYEQYF
TGTGCCAGCAGTTTATCGATCGGGGAAAAATCCTACGAGCAGTACTTC
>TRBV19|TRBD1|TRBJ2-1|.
CASSTNFGTGGNEQFF
TGTGCCAGTAGTACGAACTTCGGGACAGGGGGCAATGAGCAGTTCTTC
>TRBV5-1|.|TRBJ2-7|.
CASSLVATPYEQYF
TGCGCCAGCAGCTTGGTTGCGACTCCCTACGAGCAGTACTTC
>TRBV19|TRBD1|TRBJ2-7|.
CASSTWDSTYEQYF
TGTGCCAGTAGTACCTGGGACAGTACCTACGAGCAGTACTTC
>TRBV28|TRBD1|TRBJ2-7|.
CASSSGQGPPYEQYF
TGTGCCAGCAGTTCGGGACAGGGGCCGCCCTACGAGCAGTACTTC
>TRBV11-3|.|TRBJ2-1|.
CASSTGFYNEQFF
TGTGCCAGCAGCACGGGATTTTACAATGAGCAGTTCTTC
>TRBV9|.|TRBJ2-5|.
CASNGRGASVQETQYF
TGTGCCAGCAACGGACGCGGGGCCAGTGTTCAAGAGACCCAGTACTTC
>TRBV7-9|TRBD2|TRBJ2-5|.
CASSLAYTSGNQETQYF
TGTGCCAGCAGCTTAGCCTACACTAGCGGGAATCAAGAGACCCAGTACTTC
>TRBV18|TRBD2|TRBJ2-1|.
CASSVAGVNEQFF
TGTGCCAGCTCAGTAGCGGGAGTAAATGAGCAGTTCTTC
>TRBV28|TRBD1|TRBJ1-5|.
CASSLGTGTSGQPQHF
TGTGCCAGCAGTTTAGGGACAGGGACGTCGGGTCAGCCCCAGCATTTT
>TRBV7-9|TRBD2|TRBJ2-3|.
CASSLARGGLRISDTQYF
TGTGCCAGCAGCTTAGCCCGGGGAGGGCTCCGAATATCAGATACGCAGTATTTT
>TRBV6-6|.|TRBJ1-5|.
CASSSVTVSNQPQHF
TGTGCCAGCAGTTCGGTGACAGTTAGCAATCAGCCCCAGCATTTT
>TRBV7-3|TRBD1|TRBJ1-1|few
CASSLRQGSNTEAFF
TGTGCCAGCAGCTTAAGACAGGGGTCGAACACTGAAGCTTTCTTT
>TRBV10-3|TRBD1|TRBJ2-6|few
CAISESGQGSGANVLTF
TGTGCCATCAGTGAGTCAGGACAGGGGTCTGGGGCCAACGTCCTGACTTTC
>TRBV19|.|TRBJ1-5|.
CASSIRVGAAGPRNQPQHF
TGTGCCAGTAGTATTCGGGTAGGCGCCGCAGGGCCCCGTAATCAGCCCCAGCATTTT